The rows below give T cell receptor beta chains drawn from one sample of a study of blood T cell repertoires in COVID-19. This table comes from immunoSEQ multiplex PCR, and its TCRdb copy is limited to in-frame clones, with some not included. Among approximately 220,000 clones, around nine tenths were seen once, and the ten largest hold approximately 6.2%. What was sequenced was peripheral blood. The receptor set was obtained from a man aged 55-75 years who had recovered from COVID-19. Both conserved end residues are part of each CDR3.

J gene | V gene | CDR3 protein
TRBJ2-3 | TRBV11-2 | CASSSIGGGDTQYF
TRBJ2-1 | TRBV5-1 | CASSFKTGGLNNEQFF
TRBJ1-4 | TRBV28 | CASSFQGATNEKLFF
TRBJ2-3 | TRBV19 | CASSPGGVDTQYF
TRBJ2-5 | TRBV5-8 | CATLGEETQYF
TRBJ2-2 | TRBV14 | CASSQPGLSVAGELFF
TRBJ1-2 | TRBV19 | CASSSKTGSIYGYTF
TRBJ2-7 | TRBV5-1 | CASRLAWGQRNEQYF
TRBJ1-2 | TRBV9 | CASSVVGGDTSYRYGYTF
TRBJ1-2 | TRBV6-4 | CASSDSSGTGNGYTF
TRBJ2-3 | TRBV5-6 | CASSLRVTSTDTQYF
TRBJ2-7 | TRBV10-3 | CAITGTSGSYEQYF
TRBJ1-6 | TRBV6-2/TRBV6-3 | CASSDRGRSPLHF
TRBJ2-2 | TRBV9 | CASSPHADTGELFF